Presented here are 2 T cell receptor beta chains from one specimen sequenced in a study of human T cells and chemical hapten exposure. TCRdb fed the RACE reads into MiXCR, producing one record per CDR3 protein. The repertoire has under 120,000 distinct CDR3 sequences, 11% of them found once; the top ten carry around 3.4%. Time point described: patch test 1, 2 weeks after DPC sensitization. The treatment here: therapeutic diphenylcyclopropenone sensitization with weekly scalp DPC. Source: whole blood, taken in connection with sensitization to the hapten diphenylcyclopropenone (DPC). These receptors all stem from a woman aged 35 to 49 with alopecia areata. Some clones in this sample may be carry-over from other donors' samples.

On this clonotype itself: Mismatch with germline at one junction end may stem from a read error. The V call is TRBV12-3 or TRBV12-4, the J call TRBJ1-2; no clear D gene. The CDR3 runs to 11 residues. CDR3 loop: CASSFSYGYTF. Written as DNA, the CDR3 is TGTGCTAGCAGTTTCAGCTATGGCTACACCTTC.

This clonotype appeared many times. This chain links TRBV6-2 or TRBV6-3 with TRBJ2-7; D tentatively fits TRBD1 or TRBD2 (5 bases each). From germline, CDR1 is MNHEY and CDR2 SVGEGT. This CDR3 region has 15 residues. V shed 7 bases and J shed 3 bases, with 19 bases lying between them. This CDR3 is CASKGGRGPRYEQYF. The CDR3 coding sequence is TGTGCCAGCAAAGGAGGAAGGGGACCACGCTACGAGCAGTACTTC.